This record looks at one TCR beta chain sequence and its context. Its antigen is not identified. The table came from immunoSEQ multiplex PCR; TCRdb's copy has only in-frame clones and leaves some out. The sample has 50,000 or so clones, roughly 88% seen once. The record originates from a study of OX40 agonist ivuxolimab in advanced cancers. Study context: Eligibility rules accepted prior anti-PD-1, anti-PD-L1 or anti-CTLA-4 therapy, and roughly 42% had some. Study-level results: Some of the nonresponding patients also showed low levels of normalized T-cell clonal expansion. With doses of 0.1 to 3.0 mg/kg, CD4+ and CD8+ blood T cells had undergone clonal expansion by week 6. In the expanded peripheral T cells, antigen specificity was never determined.

V lost 1 base and J lost 5, with 2 bases in between. Germline assignment: CDR1 LNHNV and CDR2 YYDKDF (reference sequence). CDR3 length: 11 residues. This chain uses TRBV15 with TRBJ1-1; D is unresolved. This TCR was recovered from an adult with an advanced solid tumor such as melanoma, head and neck, liver or kidney cancer. The sequences come from CD4+ or CD8+ T cells sorted from blood, collected in a trial of the OX40 agonist ivuxolimab. This CDR3 reads CATSRGTEAFF. The CDR3 nucleotides are TGTGCCACCAGCAGAGGGACTGAAGCTTTCTTT. Full variable domain (missing parts from reference TRBV15 and TRBJ1-1): DAMVIQNPRYQVTQFGKPVTLSCSQTLNHNVMYWYQQKSSQAPKLLFHYYDKDFNNEADTPDNFQSRRPNTSFCFLDIRSPGLGDTAMYLCATSRGTEAFFGQGTRLTVV.